This T cell receptor (beta chain) was recorded in a study of beta chain features in type 1 diabetes. As concerns this clone: Its antigen remains unidentified.

Expressed TCRB transcripts were sequenced because the isolated RNA had all been reverse transcribed beforehand. The protocol was immunoSEQ multiplex PCR, while the TCRdb copy is restricted to in-frame clones and leaves out a portion. The table lists about 930,000 clones, roughly a sixth of them singletons. Study-wide findings and caveats: VDJ junctions sequenced from type 1 diabetes patients showed fewer insertions and more deletions. Type 1 diabetes patients had moderately but significantly shorter TCRB CDR3s in all four CD4+ subsets. Cells expressing TCR highly could be over-represented by cDNA sequencing.

Using CD45RO/CCR7/CD25/CD127/CD95/CD27, CD4+ naive, central memory, regulatory and stem cell-like memory cells were sorted. V shed 4 bases, J shed 4 bases, and the junction held 18 bases outside the gene matches. Germline assignment: CDR1 LGHNA and CDR2 YNFKEQ. The CDR3 sequence is 21 residues long. Sequencing was performed on naive CD4+ T cells from blood. This TCR derives from a young woman in good health. This sequence joins TRBV4-2 and TRBJ2-2, with 13 positions matching TRBD2. This CDR3 is CASSPPVGLAGAQGGTGELFF. The CDR3 nucleotides are TGTGCCAGCAGCCCCCCTGTTGGACTAGCGGGAGCCCAGGGGGGCACCGGGGAGCTGTTTTTT.